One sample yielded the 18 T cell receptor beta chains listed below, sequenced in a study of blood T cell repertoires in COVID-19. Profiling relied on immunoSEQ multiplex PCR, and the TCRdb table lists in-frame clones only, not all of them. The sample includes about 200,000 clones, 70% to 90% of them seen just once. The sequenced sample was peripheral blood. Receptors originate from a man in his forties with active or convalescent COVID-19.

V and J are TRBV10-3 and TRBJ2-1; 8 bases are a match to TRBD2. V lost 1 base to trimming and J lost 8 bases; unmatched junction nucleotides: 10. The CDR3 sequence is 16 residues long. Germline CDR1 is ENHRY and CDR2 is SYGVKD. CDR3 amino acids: CAISELGLGPVDEQFF. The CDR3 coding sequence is TGTGCCATCAGTGAGTTGGGACTAGGACCTGTGGATGAGCAGTTCTTC.

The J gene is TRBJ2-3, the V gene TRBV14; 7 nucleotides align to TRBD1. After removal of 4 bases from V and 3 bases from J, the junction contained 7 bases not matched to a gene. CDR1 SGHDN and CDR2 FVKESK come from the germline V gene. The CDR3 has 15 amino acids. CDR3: CASSLRTGQTDTQYF. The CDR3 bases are TGTGCCAGCAGCCTTCGGACAGGACAGACAGATACGCAGTATTTT.

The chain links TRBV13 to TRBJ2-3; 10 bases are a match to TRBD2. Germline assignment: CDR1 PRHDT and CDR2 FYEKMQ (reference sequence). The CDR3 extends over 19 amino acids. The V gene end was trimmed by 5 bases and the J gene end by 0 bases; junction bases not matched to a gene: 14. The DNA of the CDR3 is TGTGCCAGCAGCCCCCCCCGAGCGGGGGGGACTACTAGCACAGATACGCAGTATTTT. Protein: CASSPPRAGGTTSTDTQYF. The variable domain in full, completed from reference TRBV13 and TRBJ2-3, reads AAGVIQSPRHLIKEKRETATLKCYPIPRHDTVYWYQQGPGQDPQFLISFYEKMQSDKGSIPDRFSAQQFSDYHSELNMSSLELGDSALYFCASSPPRAGGTTSTDTQYFGPGTRLTVL.

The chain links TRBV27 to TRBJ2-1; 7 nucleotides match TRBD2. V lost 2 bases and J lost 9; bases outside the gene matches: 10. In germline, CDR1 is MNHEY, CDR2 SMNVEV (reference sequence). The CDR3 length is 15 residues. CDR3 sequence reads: CASSLGSFWGGEQFF. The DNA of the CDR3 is TGTGCCAGCAGTTTAGGGTCGTTTTGGGGGGGTGAGCAGTTCTTC.

The CDR3 nucleotides read TGTGCCAGCTCACAATCTGTCCAAGAGACCCAGTACTTC. Amino acids: CASSQSVQETQYF. V is TRBV18 and J is TRBJ2-5; D gene unclear. CDR3 size: 13 residues. Germline CDR1 and CDR2: KGHSH and LQKENI. V was pared by 4 bases and J by 1 base, with 7 bases between.

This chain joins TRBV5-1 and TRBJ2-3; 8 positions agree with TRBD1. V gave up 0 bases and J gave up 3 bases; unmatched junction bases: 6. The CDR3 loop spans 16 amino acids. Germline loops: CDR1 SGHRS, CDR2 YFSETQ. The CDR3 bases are TGCGCCAGCAGCTTGGACCGACAGGGGAAGACAGATACGCAGTATTTT. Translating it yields CASSLDRQGKTDTQYF.

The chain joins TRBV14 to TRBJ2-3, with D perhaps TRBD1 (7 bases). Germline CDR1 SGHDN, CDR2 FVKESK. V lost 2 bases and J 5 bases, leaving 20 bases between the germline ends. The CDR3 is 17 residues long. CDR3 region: CASSQITGAGKQDTQYF. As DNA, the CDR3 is TGTGCCAGCAGCCAAATAACAGGGGCGGGGAAACAAGATACGCAGTATTTT.

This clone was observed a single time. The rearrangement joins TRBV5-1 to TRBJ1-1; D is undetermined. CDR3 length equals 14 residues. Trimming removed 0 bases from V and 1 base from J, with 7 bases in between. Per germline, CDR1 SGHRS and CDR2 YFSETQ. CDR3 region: CASSLAGWNTEAFF. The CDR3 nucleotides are TGCGCCAGCAGCTTGGCCGGGTGGAACACTGAAGCTTTCTTT.

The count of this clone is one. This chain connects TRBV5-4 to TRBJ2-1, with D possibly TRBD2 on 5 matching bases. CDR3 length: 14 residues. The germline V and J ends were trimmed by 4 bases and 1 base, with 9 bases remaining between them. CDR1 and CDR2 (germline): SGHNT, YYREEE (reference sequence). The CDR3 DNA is TGTGCCAGCAGCCCCGGGGAGTCCTACAATGAGCAGTTCTTC. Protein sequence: CASSPGESYNEQFF.

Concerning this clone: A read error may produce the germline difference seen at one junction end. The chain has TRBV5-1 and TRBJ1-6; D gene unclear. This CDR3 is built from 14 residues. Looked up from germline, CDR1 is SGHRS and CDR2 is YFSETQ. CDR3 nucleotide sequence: TGCGCCAGCAGCTTAATCTCCGATAATTCACCCCTCCACTTT. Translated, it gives CASSLISDNSPLHF.

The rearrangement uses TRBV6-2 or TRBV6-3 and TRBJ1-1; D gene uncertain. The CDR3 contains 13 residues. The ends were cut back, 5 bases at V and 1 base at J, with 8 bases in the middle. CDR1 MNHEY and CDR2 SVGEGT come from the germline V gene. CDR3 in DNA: TGTGCCAGCAGTAAGACTAAGAACACTGAAGCTTTCTTT. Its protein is CASSKTKNTEAFF.

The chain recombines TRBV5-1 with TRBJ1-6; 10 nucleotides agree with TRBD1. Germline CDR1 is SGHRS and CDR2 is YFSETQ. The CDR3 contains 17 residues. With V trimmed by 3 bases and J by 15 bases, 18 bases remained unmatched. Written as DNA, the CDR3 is TGCGCCAGCAGCTCTGGATACTACCGACAGGGGGCTTATCTCCTCCACTTT. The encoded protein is CASSSGYYRQGAYLLHF.

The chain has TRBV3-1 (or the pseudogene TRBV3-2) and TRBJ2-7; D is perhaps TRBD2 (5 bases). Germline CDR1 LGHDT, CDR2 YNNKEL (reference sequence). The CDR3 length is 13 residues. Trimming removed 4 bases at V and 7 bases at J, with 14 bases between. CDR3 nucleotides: TGTGCCAGCAGCCGCCAAATATCGGGGGAGCAGTACTTC. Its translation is CASSRQISGEQYF.

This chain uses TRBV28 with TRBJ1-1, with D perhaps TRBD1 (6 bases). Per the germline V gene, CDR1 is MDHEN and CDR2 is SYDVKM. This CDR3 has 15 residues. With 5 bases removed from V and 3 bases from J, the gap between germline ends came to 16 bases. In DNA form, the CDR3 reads TGTGCCAGCAGTCAAGGGGGGGACACATACACTGAAGCTTTCTTT. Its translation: CASSQGGDTYTEAFF.

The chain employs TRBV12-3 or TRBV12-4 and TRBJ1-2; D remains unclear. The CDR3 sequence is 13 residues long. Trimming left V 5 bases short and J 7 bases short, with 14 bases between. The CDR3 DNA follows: TGTGCCAGCAGTAAAGACCGACTTTCTGGCTACACCTTC. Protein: CASSKDRLSGYTF.

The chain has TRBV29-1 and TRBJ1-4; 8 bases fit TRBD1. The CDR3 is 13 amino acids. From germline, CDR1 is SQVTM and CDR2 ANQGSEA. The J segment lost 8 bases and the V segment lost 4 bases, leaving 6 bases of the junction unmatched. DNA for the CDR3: TGCAGCGTTGGTTCCGGGACAGGCGAAAAACTGTTTTTT. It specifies CSVGSGTGEKLFF.

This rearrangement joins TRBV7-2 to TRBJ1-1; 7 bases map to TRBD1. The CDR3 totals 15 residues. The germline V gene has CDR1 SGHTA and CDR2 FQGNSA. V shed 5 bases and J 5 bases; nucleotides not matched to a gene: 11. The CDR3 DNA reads TGTGCCAGCAGCCCCCAGACAGGGTTAAGGACTGAAGCTTTCTTT. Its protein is CASSPQTGLRTEAFF.

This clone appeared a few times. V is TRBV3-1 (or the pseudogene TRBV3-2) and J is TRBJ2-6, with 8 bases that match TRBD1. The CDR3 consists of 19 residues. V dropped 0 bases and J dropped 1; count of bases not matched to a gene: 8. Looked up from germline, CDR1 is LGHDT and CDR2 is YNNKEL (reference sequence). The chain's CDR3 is CASSQDRAGGASGANVLTF. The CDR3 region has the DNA TGTGCCAGCAGCCAAGATAGAGCAGGGGGCGCATCTGGGGCCAACGTCCTGACTTTC.